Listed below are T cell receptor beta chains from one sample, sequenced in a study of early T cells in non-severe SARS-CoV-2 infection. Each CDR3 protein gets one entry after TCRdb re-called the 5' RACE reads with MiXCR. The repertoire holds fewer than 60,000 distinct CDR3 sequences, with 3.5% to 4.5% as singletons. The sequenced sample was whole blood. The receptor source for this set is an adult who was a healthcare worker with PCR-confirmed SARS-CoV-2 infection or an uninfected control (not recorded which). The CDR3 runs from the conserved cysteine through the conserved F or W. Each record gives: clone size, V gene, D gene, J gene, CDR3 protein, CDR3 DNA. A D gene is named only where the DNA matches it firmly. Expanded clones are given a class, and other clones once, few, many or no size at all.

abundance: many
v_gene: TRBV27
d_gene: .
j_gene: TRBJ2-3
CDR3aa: CASSLQDPSTDTQYF
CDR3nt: TGTGCCAGCAGTTTACAGGATCCTAGCACAGATACGCAGTATTTT

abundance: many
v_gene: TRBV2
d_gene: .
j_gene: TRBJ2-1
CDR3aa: CASSGRDMQRVEQFF
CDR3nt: TGTGCCAGCAGTGGCCGGGACATGCAACGCGTTGAGCAGTTCTTC

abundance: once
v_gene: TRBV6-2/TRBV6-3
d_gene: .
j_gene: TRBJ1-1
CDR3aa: CASRQNTEAFF
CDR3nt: TGTGCCAGCAGGCAGAACACTGAAGCTTTCTTT

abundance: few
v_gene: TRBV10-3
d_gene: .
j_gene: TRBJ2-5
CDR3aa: CAISAAGGETQYF
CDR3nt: TGTGCCATCAGTGCGGCGGGCGGAGAGACCCAGTACTTC

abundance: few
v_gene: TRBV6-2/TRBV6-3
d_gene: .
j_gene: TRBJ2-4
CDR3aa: CASSYAGAKNIQYF
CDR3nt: TGTGCCAGCAGTTACGCAGGGGCCAAAAACATTCAGTACTTC

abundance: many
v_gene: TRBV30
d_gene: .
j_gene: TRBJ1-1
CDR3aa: CAWSVHKNTEAFF
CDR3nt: TGTGCCTGGAGTGTACACAAGAACACTGAAGCTTTCTTT

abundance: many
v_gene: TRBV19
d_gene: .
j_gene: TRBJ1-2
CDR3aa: CASSIGGQLSKTYTF
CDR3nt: TGTGCCAGTAGTATCGGCGGACAGTTGTCCAAGACTTACACCTTC

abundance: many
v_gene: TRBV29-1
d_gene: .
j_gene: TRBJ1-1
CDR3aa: CSVKIRAGNTEAFF
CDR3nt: TGCAGCGTGAAAATCAGGGCCGGGAACACTGAAGCTTTCTTT

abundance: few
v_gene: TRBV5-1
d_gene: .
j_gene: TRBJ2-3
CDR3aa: CASSLAAATGDTQYF
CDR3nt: TGCGCCAGCAGCTTGGCCGCCGCTACAGGGGATACGCAGTATTTT

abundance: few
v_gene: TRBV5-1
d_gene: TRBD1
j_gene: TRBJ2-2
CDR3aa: CASSPGQGAGELFF
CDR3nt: TGCGCCAGCAGCCCGGGACAGGGGGCCGGGGAGCTGTTTTTT

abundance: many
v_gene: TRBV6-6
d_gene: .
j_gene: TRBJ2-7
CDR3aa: CASSLQWLAESYEQYF
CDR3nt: TGTGCCAGCAGCCTCCAGTGGCTAGCCGAATCCTACGAGCAGTACTTC

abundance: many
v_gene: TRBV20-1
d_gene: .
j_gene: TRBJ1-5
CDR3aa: CSAGRGNQPQHF
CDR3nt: TGCAGTGCAGGGCGGGGGAATCAGCCCCAGCATTTT

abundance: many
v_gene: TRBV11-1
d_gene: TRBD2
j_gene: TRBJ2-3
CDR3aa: CASGVQSGGTDTQYF
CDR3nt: TGTGCCAGCGGAGTACAAAGCGGGGGCACAGATACGCAGTATTTT

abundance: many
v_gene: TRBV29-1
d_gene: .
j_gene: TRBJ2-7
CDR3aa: CSVGNYHYEQYF
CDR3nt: TGCAGCGTTGGTAACTACCACTACGAGCAGTACTTC

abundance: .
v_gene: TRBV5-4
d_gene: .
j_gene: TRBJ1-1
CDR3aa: CVSSFVGSTEAFF
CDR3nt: TGTGTCAGCAGCTTTGTCGGAAGTACTGAAGCTTTCTTT

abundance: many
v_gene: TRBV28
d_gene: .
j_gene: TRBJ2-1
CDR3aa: CASTNGGSRYNEQFF
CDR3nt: TGTGCCAGCACCAACGGGGGCTCCCGCTACAATGAGCAGTTCTTC

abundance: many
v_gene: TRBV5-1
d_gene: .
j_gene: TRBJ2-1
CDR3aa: CASSPGATNEQFF
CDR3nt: TGCGCCAGCAGCCCGGGGGCTACTAATGAGCAGTTCTTC

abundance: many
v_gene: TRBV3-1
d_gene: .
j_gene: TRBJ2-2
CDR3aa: CASSQDAARGELFF
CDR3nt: TGTGCCAGCAGCCAAGATGCAGCCCGGGGGGAGCTGTTTTTT

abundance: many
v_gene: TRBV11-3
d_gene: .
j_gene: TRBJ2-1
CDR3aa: CASSLGSEGEQFF
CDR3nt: TGTGCCAGCAGCTTAGGGAGCGAGGGTGAGCAGTTCTTC

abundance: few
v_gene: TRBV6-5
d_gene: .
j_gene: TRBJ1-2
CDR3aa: CASSYGGARRYGYTF
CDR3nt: TGTGCCAGCAGTTACGGGGGGGCCCGCCGCTATGGCTACACCTTC